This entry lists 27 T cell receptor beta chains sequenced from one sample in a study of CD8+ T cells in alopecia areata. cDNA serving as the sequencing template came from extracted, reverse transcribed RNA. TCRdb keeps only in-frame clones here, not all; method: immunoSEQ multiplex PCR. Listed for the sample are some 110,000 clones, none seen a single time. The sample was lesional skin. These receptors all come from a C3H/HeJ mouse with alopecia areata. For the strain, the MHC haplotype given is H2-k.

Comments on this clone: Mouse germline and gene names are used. The chain's CDR3 is CTCSAGDKSNTGQLYF. Incomplete CDR3 DNA: TGCACCTGCAGTGCAGGGGACAAATCAAACACCGGG. The chain uses TRBV1 and TRBJ2-2, with D possibly being TRBD1 (6 bases). Coverage ceases 4 residues before the CDR3 finishes, and the germline J gene fills in the end. This CDR3 contains 16 residues. The germline V gene has CDR1 NSQYPW and CDR2 LRSPGD (reference sequence). The germline V and J ends were trimmed by 1 base and 0 bases, with 9 bases remaining between them.

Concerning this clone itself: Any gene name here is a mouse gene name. The DNA read from the CDR3 is TGTGCCAGCAGTGATGGAAGGGACGAA. Translated, it gives CASSDGRDE. The whole CDR3 sequence reads CASSDGRDERLFF. The rearrangement uses TRBV13-3 and TRBJ1-4; D is uncertain. The read is 4 residues too short to cover the CDR3 end, so that end is filled in from the germline J gene. The V gene lost 0 bases and the J gene lost 6 bases, with 6 bases spanning the gap. Germline V gene data show CDR1 as NNHDY and CDR2 as SYVADS. The CDR3 has 13 residues.

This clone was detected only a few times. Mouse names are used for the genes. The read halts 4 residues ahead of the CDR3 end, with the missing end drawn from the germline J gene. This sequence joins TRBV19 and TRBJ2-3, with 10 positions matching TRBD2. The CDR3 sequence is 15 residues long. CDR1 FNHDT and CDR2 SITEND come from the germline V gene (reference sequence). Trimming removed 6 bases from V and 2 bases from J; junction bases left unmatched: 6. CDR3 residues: CASTPTGGIAETLYF. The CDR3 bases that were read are TGTGCCAGCACCCCGACTGGGGGGATTGCAGAA.

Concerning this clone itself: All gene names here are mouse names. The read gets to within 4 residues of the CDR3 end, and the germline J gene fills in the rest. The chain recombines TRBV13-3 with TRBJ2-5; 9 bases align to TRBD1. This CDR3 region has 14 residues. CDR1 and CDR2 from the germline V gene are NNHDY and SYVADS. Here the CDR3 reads CASRQTGGADTQYF. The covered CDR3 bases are TGTGCCAGCAGGCAAACAGGGGGCGCAGAC. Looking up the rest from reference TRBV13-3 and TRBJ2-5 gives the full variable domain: EAAVTQSPRSKVAVTGGKVTLSCHQTNNHDYMYWYRQDTGHGLRLIHYSYVADSTEKGDIPDGYKASRPSQENFSLILELASLSQTAVYFCASRQTGGADTQYFGPGTRLLVL.

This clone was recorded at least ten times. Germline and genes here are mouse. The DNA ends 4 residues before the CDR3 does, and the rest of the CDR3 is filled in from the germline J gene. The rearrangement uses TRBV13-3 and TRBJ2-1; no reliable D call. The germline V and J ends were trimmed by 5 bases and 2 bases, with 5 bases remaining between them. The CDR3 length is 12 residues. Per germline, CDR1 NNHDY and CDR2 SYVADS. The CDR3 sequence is CASRTYYAEQFF. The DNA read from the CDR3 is TGTGCCAGCAGAACATACTATGCT.

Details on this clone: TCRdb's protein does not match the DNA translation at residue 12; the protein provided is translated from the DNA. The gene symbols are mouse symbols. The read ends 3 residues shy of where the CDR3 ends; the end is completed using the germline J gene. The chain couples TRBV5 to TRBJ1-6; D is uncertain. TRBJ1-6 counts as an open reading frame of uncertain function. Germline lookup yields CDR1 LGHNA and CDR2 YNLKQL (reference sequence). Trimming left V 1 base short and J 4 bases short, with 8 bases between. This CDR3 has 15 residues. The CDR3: CASSQAGRYNSPLYF. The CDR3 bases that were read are TGTGCCAGCAGCCAAGCAGGCAGATATAATTCGCCC.

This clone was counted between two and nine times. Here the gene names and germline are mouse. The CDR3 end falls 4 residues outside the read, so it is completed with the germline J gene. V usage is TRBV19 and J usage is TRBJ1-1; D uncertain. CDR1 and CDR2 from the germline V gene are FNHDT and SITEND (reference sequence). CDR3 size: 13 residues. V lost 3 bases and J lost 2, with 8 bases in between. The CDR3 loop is CASSKTDNTEVFF. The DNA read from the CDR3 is TGTGCCAGCAGTAAAACAGATAACACA.

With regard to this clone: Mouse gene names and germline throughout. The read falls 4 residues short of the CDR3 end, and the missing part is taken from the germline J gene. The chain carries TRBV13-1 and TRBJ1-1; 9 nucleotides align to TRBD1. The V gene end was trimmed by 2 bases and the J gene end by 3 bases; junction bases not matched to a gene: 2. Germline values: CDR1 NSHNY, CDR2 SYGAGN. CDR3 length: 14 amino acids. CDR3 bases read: TGTGCCAGCAGTGAGAACAGGGGGCACACA. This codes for CASSENRGHT. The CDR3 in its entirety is CASSENRGHTEVFF.

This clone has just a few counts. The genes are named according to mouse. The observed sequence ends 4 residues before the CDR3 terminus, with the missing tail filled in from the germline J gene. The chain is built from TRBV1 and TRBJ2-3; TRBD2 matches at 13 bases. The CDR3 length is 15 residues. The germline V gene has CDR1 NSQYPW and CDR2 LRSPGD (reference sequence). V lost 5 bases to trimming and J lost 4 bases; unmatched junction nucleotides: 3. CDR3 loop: CTCSRDWGGPETLYF. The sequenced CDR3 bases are TGCACCTGCAGTCGGGACTGGGGGGGTCCAGAA.

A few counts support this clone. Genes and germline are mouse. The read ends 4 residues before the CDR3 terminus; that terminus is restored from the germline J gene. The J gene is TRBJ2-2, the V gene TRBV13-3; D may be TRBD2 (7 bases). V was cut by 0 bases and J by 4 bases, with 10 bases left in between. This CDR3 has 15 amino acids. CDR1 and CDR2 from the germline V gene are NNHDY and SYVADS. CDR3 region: CASSDVGGRTGQLYF. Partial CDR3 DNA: TGTGCCAGCAGTGATGTTGGGGGGCGCACCGGG.

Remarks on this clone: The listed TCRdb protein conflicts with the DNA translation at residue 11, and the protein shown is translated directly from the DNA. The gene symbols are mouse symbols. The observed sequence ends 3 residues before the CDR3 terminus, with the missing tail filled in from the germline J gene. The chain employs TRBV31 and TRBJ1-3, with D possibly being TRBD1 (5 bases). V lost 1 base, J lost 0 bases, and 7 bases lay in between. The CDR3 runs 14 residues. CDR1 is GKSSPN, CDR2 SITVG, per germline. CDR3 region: CAWSRQYSGNTLYF. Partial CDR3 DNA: TGTGCCTGGAGTCGACAGTATTCTGGAAATACG.

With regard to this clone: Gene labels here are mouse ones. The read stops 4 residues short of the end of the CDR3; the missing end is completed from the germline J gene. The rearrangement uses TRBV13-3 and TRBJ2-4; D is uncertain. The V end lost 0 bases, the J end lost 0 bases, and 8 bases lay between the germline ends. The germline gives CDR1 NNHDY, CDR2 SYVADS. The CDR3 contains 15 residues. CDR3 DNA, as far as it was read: TGTGCCAGCAGTGATGGACACCAAAGTCAAAAC. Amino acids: CASSDGHQSQN. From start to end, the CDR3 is CASSDGHQSQNTLYF.

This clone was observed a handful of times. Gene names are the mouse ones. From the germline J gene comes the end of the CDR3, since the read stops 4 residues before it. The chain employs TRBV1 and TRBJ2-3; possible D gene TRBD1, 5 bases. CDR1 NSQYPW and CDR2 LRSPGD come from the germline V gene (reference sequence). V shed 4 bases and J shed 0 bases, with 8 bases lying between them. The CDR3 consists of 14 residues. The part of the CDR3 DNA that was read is TGCACCTGCAGTGACAGGTCTAGTGCAGAA. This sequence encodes CTCSDRSSAE. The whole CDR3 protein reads CTCSDRSSAETLYF.

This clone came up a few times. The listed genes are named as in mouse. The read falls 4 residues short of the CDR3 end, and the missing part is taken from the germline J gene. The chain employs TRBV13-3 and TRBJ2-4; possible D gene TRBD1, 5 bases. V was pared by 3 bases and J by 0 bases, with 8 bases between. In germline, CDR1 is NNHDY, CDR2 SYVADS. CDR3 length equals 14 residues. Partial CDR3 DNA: TGTGCCAGCAGTGTACAGGATAGTCAAAAC. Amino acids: CASSVQDSQN. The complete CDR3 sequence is CASSVQDSQNTLYF.

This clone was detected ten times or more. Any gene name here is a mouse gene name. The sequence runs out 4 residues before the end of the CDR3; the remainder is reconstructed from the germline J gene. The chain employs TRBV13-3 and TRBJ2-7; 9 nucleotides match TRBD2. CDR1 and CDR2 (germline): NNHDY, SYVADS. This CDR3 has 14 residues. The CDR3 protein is CASSNRDWVYEQYF. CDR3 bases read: TGTGCCAGCAGCAACCGGGACTGGGTATAT.

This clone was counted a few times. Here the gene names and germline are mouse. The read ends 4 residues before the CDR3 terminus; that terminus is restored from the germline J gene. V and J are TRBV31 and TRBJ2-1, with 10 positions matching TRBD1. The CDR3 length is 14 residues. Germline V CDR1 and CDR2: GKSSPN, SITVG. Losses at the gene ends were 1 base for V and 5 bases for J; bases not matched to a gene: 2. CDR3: CAWSPGTGDAEQFF. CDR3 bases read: TGTGCCTGGAGTCCCGGGACAGGGGATGCT.

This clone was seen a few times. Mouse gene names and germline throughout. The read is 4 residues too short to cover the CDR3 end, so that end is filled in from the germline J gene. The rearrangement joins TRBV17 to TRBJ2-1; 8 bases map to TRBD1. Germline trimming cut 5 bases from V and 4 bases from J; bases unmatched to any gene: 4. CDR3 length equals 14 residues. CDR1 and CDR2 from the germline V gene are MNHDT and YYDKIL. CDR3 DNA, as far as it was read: TGTGCTAGCAGTGACAGGGGAGGGTATGCT. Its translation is CASSDRGGYA. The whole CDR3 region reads CASSDRGGYAEQFF.

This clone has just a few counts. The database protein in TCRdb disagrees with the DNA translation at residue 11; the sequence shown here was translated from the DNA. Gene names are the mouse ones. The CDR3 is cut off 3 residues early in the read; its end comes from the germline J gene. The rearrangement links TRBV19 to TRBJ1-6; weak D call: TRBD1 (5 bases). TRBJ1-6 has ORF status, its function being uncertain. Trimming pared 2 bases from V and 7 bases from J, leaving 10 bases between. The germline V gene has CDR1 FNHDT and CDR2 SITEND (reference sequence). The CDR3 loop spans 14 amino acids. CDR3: CASSIRQSNSPLYF. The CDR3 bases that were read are TGTGCCAGCAGTATCCGACAGAGCAATTCGCCC.

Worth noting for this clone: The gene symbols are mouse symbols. CDR3 sequence reads: CTCSADGFSEVFF. The sequenced CDR3 bases are TGCACCTGCAGTGCAGATGGTTTCTCA. The genes are TRBV1 and TRBJ1-1, with D hard to call. The DNA ends 4 residues before the CDR3 does, and the rest of the CDR3 is filled in from the germline J gene. CDR3 length: 13 amino acids. Germline assignment: CDR1 NSQYPW and CDR2 LRSPGD (reference sequence).

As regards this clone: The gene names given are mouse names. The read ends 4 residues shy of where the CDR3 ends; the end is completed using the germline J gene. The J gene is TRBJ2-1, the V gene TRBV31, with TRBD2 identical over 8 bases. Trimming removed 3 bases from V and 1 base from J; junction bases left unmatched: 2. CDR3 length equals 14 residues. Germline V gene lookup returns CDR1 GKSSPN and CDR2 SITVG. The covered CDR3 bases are TGTGCCTGGAGCCGACTGGGGAACTATGCT. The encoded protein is CAWSRLGNYA. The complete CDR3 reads CAWSRLGNYAEQFF. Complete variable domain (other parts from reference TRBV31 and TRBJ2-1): AQTIHQWPVAEIKAVGSPLSLGCTIKGKSSPNLYWYWQATGGTLQQLFYSITVGQVESVVQLNLSASRPKDDQFILSTEKLLLSHSGFYLCAWSRLGNYAEQFFGPGTRLTVL.

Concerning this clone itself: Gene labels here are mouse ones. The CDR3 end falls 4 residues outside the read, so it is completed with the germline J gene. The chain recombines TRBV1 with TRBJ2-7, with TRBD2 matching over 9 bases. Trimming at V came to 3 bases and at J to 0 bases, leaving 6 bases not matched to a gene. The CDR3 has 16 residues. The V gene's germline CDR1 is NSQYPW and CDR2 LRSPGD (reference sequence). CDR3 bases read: TGCACCTGCAGTGCCTCAGGACTGGGGTCCTCCTAT. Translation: CTCSASGLGSSY. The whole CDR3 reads CTCSASGLGSSYEQYF.

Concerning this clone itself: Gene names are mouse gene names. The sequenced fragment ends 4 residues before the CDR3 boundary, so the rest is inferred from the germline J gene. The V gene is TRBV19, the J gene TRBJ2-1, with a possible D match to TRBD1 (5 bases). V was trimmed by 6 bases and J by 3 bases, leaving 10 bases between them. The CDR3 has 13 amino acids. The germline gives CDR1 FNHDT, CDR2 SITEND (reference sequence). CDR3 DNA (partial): TGTGCCAGCACTAGACAGATCTATGCT. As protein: CASTRQIYA. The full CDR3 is CASTRQIYAEQFF.

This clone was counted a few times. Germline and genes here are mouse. The covered CDR3 bases are TGTGCCAGCACAACAGGGAGCTAT. Amino acid sequence: CASTTGSY. The complete CDR3 reads CASTTGSYEQYF. This sequence joins TRBV14 and TRBJ2-7, with a weak D call TRBD1 (6 bases). Read sequence stops 4 residues before the CDR3 end, and the germline J gene provides the missing end. Germline V CDR1 and CDR2: SGHDT, FRDEAV. The CDR3 totals 12 residues. Deletions cut 6 bases from V and 3 bases from J, with 10 bases between.

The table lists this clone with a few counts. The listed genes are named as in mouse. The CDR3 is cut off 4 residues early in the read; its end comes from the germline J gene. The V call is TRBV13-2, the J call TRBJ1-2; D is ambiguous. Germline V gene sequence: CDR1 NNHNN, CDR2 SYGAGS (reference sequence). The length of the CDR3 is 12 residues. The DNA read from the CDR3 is TGTGCCAGCGGTGATCTGGGAGAC. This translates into CASGDLGD. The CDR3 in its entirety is CASGDLGDDYTF.

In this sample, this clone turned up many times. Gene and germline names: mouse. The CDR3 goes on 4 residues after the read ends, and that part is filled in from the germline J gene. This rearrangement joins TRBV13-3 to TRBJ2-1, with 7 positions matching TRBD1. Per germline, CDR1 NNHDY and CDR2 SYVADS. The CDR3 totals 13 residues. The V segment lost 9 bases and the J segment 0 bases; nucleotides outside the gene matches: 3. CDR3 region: CAIQGNNYAEQFF. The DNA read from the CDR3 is TGTGCCATACAGGGGAATAACTATGCT.

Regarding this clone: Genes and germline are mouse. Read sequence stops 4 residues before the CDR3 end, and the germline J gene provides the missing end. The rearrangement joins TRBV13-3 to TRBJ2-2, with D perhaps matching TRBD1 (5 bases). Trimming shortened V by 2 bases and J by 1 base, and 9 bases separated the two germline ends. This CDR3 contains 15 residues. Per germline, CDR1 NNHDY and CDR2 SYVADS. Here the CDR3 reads CASSDEDKNTGQLYF. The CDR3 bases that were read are TGTGCCAGCAGTGACGAGGACAAAAACACCGGG.

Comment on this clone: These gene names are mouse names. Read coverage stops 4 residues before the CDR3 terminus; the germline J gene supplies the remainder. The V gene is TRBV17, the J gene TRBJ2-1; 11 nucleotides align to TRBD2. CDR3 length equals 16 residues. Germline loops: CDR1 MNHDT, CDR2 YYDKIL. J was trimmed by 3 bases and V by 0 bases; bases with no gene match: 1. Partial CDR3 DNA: TGTGCTAGCAGTAGAGAACTGGGGGGGCTCTATGCT. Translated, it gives CASSRELGGLYA. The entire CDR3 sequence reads CASSRELGGLYAEQFF.